These 18 T cell receptor beta chains share one sample of origin, sequenced in a study of T cell changes during pregnancy in multiple sclerosis. Assay: immunoSEQ multiplex PCR; the TCRdb copy retains only in-frame clones and omits some. Among 81,000 or so clones, approximately 91% were seen once, and the ten largest hold around 3.3%. The sequencing here drew on PBMCs, taken in the first trimester of pregnancy. These TCRs come from a female donor in good health, serving as a control in a pregnancy study. Some clones in this sample may be carry-over from other donors' samples.

This clone was recorded only once. V gene TRBV5-1 combines with J gene TRBJ2-7; the match to TRBD1 covers 9 bases. V was pared by 4 bases and J by 4 bases, with 15 bases of the junction left unmatched. Germline V gene lookup returns CDR1 SGHRS and CDR2 YFSETQ. This CDR3 has 17 residues. CDR3 sequence: CASSPSHTGTGRYEQYF. The CDR3 DNA is TGCGCCAGCAGCCCATCTCACACCGGGACAGGGCGGTACGAGCAGTACTTC. Full variable domain (outside the CDR3, taken from reference TRBV5-1 and TRBJ2-7): KAGVTQTPRYLIKTRGQQVTLSCSPISGHRSVSWYQQTPGQGLQFLFEYFSETQRNKGNFPGRFSGRQFSNSRSEMNVSTLELGDSALYLCASSPSHTGTGRYEQYFGPGTRLTVT.

This chain connects TRBV4-1 to TRBJ2-7; 8 nucleotides match TRBD2. Per the germline V gene, CDR1 is MGHRA and CDR2 is YSYEKL. There are 15 residues in the CDR3. V lost 1 base and J lost 2; bases outside the gene matches: 4. The CDR3 region is CASSQVAGFPYEQYF. CDR3 in DNA: TGCGCCAGCAGCCAAGTAGCGGGGTTCCCCTACGAGCAGTACTTC.

The rearrangement joins TRBV2 to TRBJ1-3; D is unclear. Germline V gene data show CDR1 as SNHLY and CDR2 as FYNNEI. This CDR3 contains 16 residues. V lost 4 bases, J lost 4 bases, and 17 bases lay in between. The CDR3 spells CASSVARGVRGNTIYF. CDR3 nucleotides: TGTGCCAGCAGTGTGGCCCGGGGTGTGCGAGGAAACACCATATATTTT. Looking up the rest from reference TRBV2 and TRBJ1-3 gives the full variable domain: EPEVTQTPSHQVTQMGQEVILRCVPISNHLYFYWYRQILGQKVEFLVSFYNNEISEKSEIFDDQFSVERPDGSNFTLKIRSTKLEDSAMYFCASSVARGVRGNTIYFGEGSWLTVV.

CDR3 region: CARSFPTEGAYNEQFF. As DNA, the CDR3 is TGTGCCAGAAGCTTCCCGACCGAGGGCGCCTACAATGAGCAGTTCTTC. The chain carries TRBV5-3 and TRBJ2-1; the D gene is possibly TRBD2 (5 bases). TRBV5-3 is recorded as an ORF, its role being uncertain. Trimming pared 2 bases from V and 2 bases from J, leaving 14 bases between. The CDR3 covers 16 residues.

The chain is built from TRBV7-3 and TRBJ2-1; 12 bases agree with TRBD2. The CDR3 sequence is 15 residues long. Trimming took 1 base from V and 9 from J; bases not matched to a gene: 4. Germline values: CDR1 SGHTA, CDR2 FQGTGA. The CDR3 spells CASSLILAGGVEQFF. CDR3 nucleotides: TGTGCCAGCAGCTTAATCCTAGCGGGAGGGGTTGAGCAGTTCTTC.

The chain uses TRBV4-1 and TRBJ2-5, with a tentative D call TRBD2 (6 bases). V was shortened by 0 bases and J by 3 bases, with 11 bases between the two germline ends. The CDR3 sequence is 15 residues long. The germline gives CDR1 MGHRA, CDR2 YSYEKL. The CDR3 region is CASSQDRGGEETQYF. The CDR3 coding sequence is TGCGCCAGCAGCCAAGATCGAGGAGGGGAAGAGACCCAGTACTTC.

V usage is TRBV19 and J usage is TRBJ2-3; TRBD1 is a possible D gene (5 bases). CDR1 and CDR2 from the germline V gene are LNHDA and SQIVND (reference sequence). Trimming cost V 3 bases and J 9 bases, with 13 bases left between them. This CDR3 is built from 13 residues. In DNA, the CDR3 is TGTGCCAGTAGTATCGATAGGGGCGACACGCAGTATTTT. Protein: CASSIDRGDTQYF.

The chain employs TRBV5-1 and TRBJ2-7, with TRBD1 as a possible D gene (5 bases). Trimming stripped 1 base from V and 4 bases from J, with 12 bases between. Germline CDR1 reads SGHRS; CDR2 reads YFSETQ. The CDR3 covers 14 residues. The CDR3 coding sequence is TGCGCCAGCAGCTTGTCTGGGCAGGGTTACGAGCAGTACTTC. Amino acid sequence: CASSLSGQGYEQYF.

The chain combines TRBV21-1 with TRBJ1-6. TRBV21-1 is deemed a pseudogene. The CDR3 has 19 residues. The CDR3 coding sequence is TGTGCCAGCAGCAAAGTTTTATCTTCCGACCAGAGGGATAATTCACCCCTCCACTTT. Translating gives CASSKVLSSDQRDNSPLHF.

V gene TRBV28 combines with J gene TRBJ1-1; D perhaps matches TRBD1 (6 bases). Germline V gives CDR1 MDHEN, CDR2 SYDVKM. Trimming shortened V by 6 bases and J by 5 bases, and 16 bases separated the two germline ends. The CDR3 consists of 14 residues. CDR3 DNA sequence: TGTGCCAGCAGGGGACACTGGTCGAATACTGAAGCTTTCTTT. Translation: CASRGHWSNTEAFF.

J is TRBJ2-2 and V is TRBV5-1, with D perhaps TRBD1 (5 bases). With 0 bases removed from V and 3 bases from J, the gap between germline ends came to 9 bases. The CDR3 spans 15 residues. Germline CDR1 and CDR2: SGHRS and YFSETQ. The CDR3 sequence: CASSLDAGHTGELFF. The DNA for the CDR3 is TGCGCCAGCAGCTTGGATGCAGGGCACACCGGGGAGCTGTTTTTT.

The chain joins TRBV28 to TRBJ2-4, with a tentative D call TRBD1 (5 bases). The CDR3 spans 14 residues. V shed 2 bases and J shed 3 bases, with 8 bases lying between them. CDR1 MDHEN and CDR2 SYDVKM come from the germline V gene. DNA of the CDR3: TGTGCCAGCAGTTTAGGCGGACACAAAAACATTCAGTACTTC. It codes for CASSLGGHKNIQYF.

The V call is TRBV7-8, the J call TRBJ1-4; no definite D call. V was cut by 5 bases and J by 8 bases, with 9 bases left in between. Germline lookup yields CDR1 SGHVS and CDR2 FQNEAQ. The CDR3 spans 12 residues. This CDR3 reads CASSGGREKLFF. In DNA form, the CDR3 reads TGTGCCAGCAGCGGAGGAAGGGAAAAACTGTTTTTT.

The rearrangement joins TRBV5-8 to TRBJ1-2; no definite D call. CDR3 size: 13 residues. V was trimmed by 3 bases and J by 0 bases, leaving 6 bases between them. Germline V gene sequence: CDR1 SGHTS, CDR2 YDEGEE. DNA of the CDR3: TGTGCCAGCAGCTCAAGAGCTAACTATGGCTACACCTTC. It yields the protein CASSSRANYGYTF. Based on the CDR3 plus reference TRBV5-8 and TRBJ1-2, the full variable domain is EAGVTQSPTHLIKTRGQQATLRCSPISGHTSVYWYQQALGLGLQFLLWYDEGEERNRGNFPPRFSGRQFPNYSSELNVNALELEDSALYLCASSSRANYGYTFGSGTRLTVV.

This chain joins TRBV5-1 and TRBJ2-7, with a weak D call TRBD1 (6 bases). The CDR3 extends over 16 amino acids. Germline V CDR1 and CDR2: SGHRS, YFSETQ. Trimming shortened V by 4 bases and J by 1 base, and 18 bases separated the two germline ends. The CDR3 region has the DNA TGCGCCAGCAGCATCGCAGCCGGGACAACTTCCTACGAGCAGTACTTC. Its translation is CASSIAAGTTSYEQYF.

This chain joins TRBV5-1 and TRBJ1-1; no clear D. Germline V lookup: CDR1 SGHRS, CDR2 YFSETQ. The CDR3 loop spans 16 amino acids. The ends were cut back, 0 bases at V and 0 bases at J, with 12 bases in the middle. CDR3 sequence reads: CASSLDGFYMNTEAFF. DNA of the CDR3: TGCGCCAGCAGCTTGGATGGCTTTTATATGAACACTGAAGCTTTCTTT.

This clone has only one observation. The V and J genes are TRBV29-1 and TRBJ2-2; D not resolved. The CDR3 spans 13 residues. The germline V gene encodes CDR1 SQVTM and CDR2 ANQGSEA. Deletions cut 2 bases from V and 4 bases from J, with 8 bases between. The CDR3, as DNA: TGCAGCGTTGAAAACAGAGCCACCGGGGAGCTGTTTTTT. Residues: CSVENRATGELFF.

J is TRBJ1-5 and V is TRBV6-1, with D hard to call. CDR3 length: 13 residues. V was pared by 1 base and J by 2 bases, with 3 bases between. The germline V gene has CDR1 MNHNS and CDR2 SASEGT. The CDR3 reads CASSEGGNQPQHF. CDR3 nucleotide sequence: TGTGCCAGCAGTGAAGGCGGCAATCAGCCCCAGCATTTT.